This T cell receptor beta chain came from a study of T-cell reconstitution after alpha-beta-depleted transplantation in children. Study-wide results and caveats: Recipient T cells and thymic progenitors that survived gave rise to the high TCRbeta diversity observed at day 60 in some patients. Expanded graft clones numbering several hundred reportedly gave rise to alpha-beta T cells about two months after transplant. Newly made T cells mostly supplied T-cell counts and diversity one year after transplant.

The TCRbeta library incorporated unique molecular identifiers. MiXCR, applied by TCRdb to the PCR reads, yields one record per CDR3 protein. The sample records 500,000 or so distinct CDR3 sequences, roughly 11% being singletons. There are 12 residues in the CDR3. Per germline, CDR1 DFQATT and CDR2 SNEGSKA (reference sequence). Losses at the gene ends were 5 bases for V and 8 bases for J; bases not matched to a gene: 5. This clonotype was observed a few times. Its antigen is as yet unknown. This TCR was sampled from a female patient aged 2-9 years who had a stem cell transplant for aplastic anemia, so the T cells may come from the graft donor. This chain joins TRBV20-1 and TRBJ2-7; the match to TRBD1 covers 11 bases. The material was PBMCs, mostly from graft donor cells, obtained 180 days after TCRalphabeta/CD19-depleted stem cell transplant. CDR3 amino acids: CSAGQGAAQQYF. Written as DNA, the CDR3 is TGCAGTGCTGGACAGGGGGCCGCCCAGCAGTACTTC.